These 5 T cell receptor beta chains came from one sample sequenced in a study of prognosis after radiotherapy for stage I lung cancer. Two-round multiplex PCR amplified TCR beta CDR3 from genomic DNA. Primers targeting each individual TRBV and TRBJ gene were applied in first-round PCR. TCRdb passed the multiplex PCR reads through MiXCR, listing each CDR3 protein once. The table shows 38,000 or so distinct CDR3 sequences, with roughly 25% occurring only once. The sequencing here drew on PBMCs, taken before or after stereotactic body radiation therapy (not recorded which). These receptors originate from a donor at least 50 years old with non-small cell lung cancer.

This clonotype showed up many times. This chain connects TRBV12-3 or TRBV12-4 to TRBJ1-3; D might be TRBD1 (6 bases). The CDR3 sequence is 14 residues long. Trimming stripped 2 bases from V and 2 bases from J, with 7 bases between. Here the CDR3 DNA reads TGTGCCAGCAGTTTAAACAGGGCTGGAAACACCATATATTTT. This translates into CASSLNRAGNTIYF.

The gene calls are TRBV20-1 and TRBJ2-7; perhaps TRBD1 as D (6 bases). The V gene's germline CDR1 is DFQATT and CDR2 SNEGSKA (reference sequence). The germline V and J ends were trimmed by 3 bases and 2 bases, with 8 bases remaining between them. The CDR3 sequence is 12 residues long. The CDR3 DNA reads as TGCAGTGCTAGGGGGGCGACCTACGAGCAGTACTTC. Translated: CSARGATYEQYF.

At least ten counts were recorded for this clonotype. The V call is TRBV12-5, the J call TRBJ2-3; TRBD2 matches 7 bases. J gave up 3 bases and V 10 bases, and 10 bases lay outside the gene matches. The germline V gene has CDR1 LGHNT and CDR2 FRNRAP. The length of the CDR3 is 14 residues. The CDR3 protein is CATSGEGGTDTQYF. The CDR3 DNA reads as TGTGCTACCTCCGGGGAGGGAGGAACAGATACGCAGTATTTT.

This clonotype was recorded at least ten times. V and J are TRBV28 and TRBJ2-3, with 10 bases lining up with TRBD2. Germline CDR1 and CDR2: MDHEN and SYDVKM. This CDR3 is 15 amino acids long. Trimming at V came to 7 bases and at J to 8 bases, leaving 12 bases not matched to a gene. CDR3 in DNA: TGTGCCAGCAAGAAGAGCGGGGGGGTTCAGGGTACGCAGTATTTT. Translation gives CASKKSGGVQGTQYF.

This clonotype has a count of ten or more. The genes are TRBV4-1 and TRBJ2-5; 7 bases are a match to TRBD2. CDR3 size: 15 residues. V was clipped by 2 bases and J by 3 bases; unmatched bases: 6. In germline, CDR1 is MGHRA, CDR2 YSYEKL. CDR3 protein: CASSQYLADKETQYF. DNA of the CDR3: TGCGCCAGCAGCCAATATCTAGCGGACAAAGAGACCCAGTACTTC.